This T cell receptor beta chain stems from a study of blood T cell repertoires in COVID-19. Study information: In each case, the material was cDNA or gDNA derived from T cells, B-cell-depleted T cells, or PBMCs.

Sequencing was performed with immunoSEQ multiplex PCR; in TCRdb, only in-frame clones are kept and a portion is missing. The sample yields a few hundred thousand clones, approximately 89% seen once. CDR1 and CDR2 from the germline V gene are SGDLS and YYNGEE. V was pared by 0 bases and J by 7 bases, with 8 bases of the junction left unmatched. The CDR3 runs to 15 residues. The receptor's source is a woman between 55 and 75 years old with COVID-19, enrolled during active disease. J is TRBJ1-2 and V is TRBV9; 8 nucleotides align to TRBD1. The source material was peripheral blood. In DNA form, the CDR3 reads TGTGCCAGCAGCGTAGTAGTCAGGGGGCATGGTGGCTACACCTTC. It specifies CASSVVVRGHGGYTF.